These 14 T cell receptor beta chains came from one sample sequenced in a study of human T cells and chemical hapten exposure. TCRdb reprocessed the RACE reads with MiXCR, giving one entry per CDR3 protein. The sample contains 180,000 or so distinct CDR3 sequences, around 22% of which appear only once. The time point is: patch test 1, 2 weeks after DPC sensitization. As for treatment: therapeutic diphenylcyclopropenone sensitization with weekly scalp DPC. The sample here was whole blood, taken in connection with sensitization to the hapten diphenylcyclopropenone (DPC). These receptors were obtained from a woman aged 50 to 60 with alopecia areata. Some clones in this sample may be carry-over from other donors' samples.

About this clonotype: An end of the junction does not agree with germline; a read error may underlie this. The genes are TRBV7-7 and TRBJ2-3; possibly TRBD2 for D (6 bases). The CDR3 is made up of 15 amino acids. Germline assignment: CDR1 SSHAT and CDR2 FNYEAQ (reference sequence). The CDR3 reads CASSLAPGGTDTQYF. The CDR3 bases are TGTGCTAGCAGCTTAGCGCCGGGGGGCACAGATACGCAGTATTTT.

The chain links TRBV5-1 to TRBJ2-6, with TRBD2 matching 9 bases. CDR1 is SGHRS and CDR2 is YFSETQ in the germline V gene. CDR3 size: 17 residues. V lost 4 bases and J lost 0; bases outside the gene matches: 5. The CDR3 region is CASSPTSGPSGANVLTF. For the CDR3, the DNA is TGCGCCAGCAGCCCTACTAGCGGGCCCTCTGGGGCCAACGTCCTGACTTTC.

This clonotype was seen repeatedly, ten times or more. The V call is TRBV30, the J call TRBJ1-1; D unclear. The CDR3 contains 14 residues. Deletions cut 3 bases from V and 0 bases from J, with 11 bases between. Germline CDR1 reads GTSNPN; CDR2 reads SVGIG (reference sequence). CDR3 DNA: TGTGCCTGGAGCCTAGGTTGGATGAACACTGAAGCTTTCTTT. This encodes CAWSLGWMNTEAFF.

This clonotype was picked up a small number of times. The rearrangement links TRBV2 to TRBJ1-1, with TRBD1 identical over 7 bases. J lost 1 base, V lost 7 bases, and 12 bases had no gene match. The length of the CDR3 is 16 residues. CDR1 and CDR2 (germline): SNHLY, FYNNEI. CDR3 sequence (DNA): TGTGCCAGCATCCTGACAATCGGGACAGAGAACACTGAAGCTTTCTTT. Translation: CASILTIGTENTEAFF.

This clonotype was recorded once. The chain carries TRBV29-1 and TRBJ2-3; possibly TRBD2 for D (5 bases). CDR3 length equals 12 residues. CDR1 SQVTM and CDR2 ANQGSEA come from the germline V gene. With 7 bases removed from V and 2 bases from J, the gap between germline ends came to 10 bases. The CDR3 reads CSGRRATDTQYF. The CDR3 DNA reads TGCAGCGGTCGGCGGGCCACAGATACGCAGTATTTT.

This clonotype was picked up a small number of times. The chain employs TRBV9 and TRBJ2-7; TRBD2 matches 9 bases. After removal of 4 bases from V and 3 bases from J, the junction contained 14 bases not matched to a gene. The CDR3 is 17 residues long. The V gene's germline CDR1 is SGDLS and CDR2 YYNGEE. The CDR3 spells CASSPTHSGRGGYEQYF. CDR3 in DNA: TGTGCCAGCAGCCCAACCCATAGCGGGAGAGGCGGCTACGAGCAGTACTTC. The complete variable domain, with remaining parts taken from reference TRBV9 and TRBJ2-7, reads DSGVTQTPKHLITATGQRVTLRCSPRSGDLSVYWYQQSLDQGLQFLIQYYNGEERAKGNILERFSAQQFPDLHSELNLSSLELGDSALYFCASSPTHSGRGGYEQYFGPGTRLTVT.

This rearrangement joins TRBV5-1 to TRBJ2-1, with 12 bases fitting TRBD2. This CDR3 is built from 15 residues. Trimming cost V 4 bases and J 5 bases; bases outside gene matches: 4. The germline V gene encodes CDR1 SGHRS and CDR2 YFSETQ. CDR3 sequence: CASSRTSGADNEQFF. CDR3 DNA sequence: TGCGCCAGCAGCCGGACTAGCGGGGCGGACAATGAGCAGTTCTTC.

The V gene is TRBV29-1, the J gene TRBJ2-2, with D perhaps TRBD1 (6 bases). V was pared by 7 bases and J by 7 bases, with 19 bases between. This CDR3 has 14 residues. Germline-derived CDR1 and CDR2 are SQVTM and ANQGSEA. In DNA, the CDR3 is TGCAGCGCGATCCAGGTGGGGGCCGGCGGGGAGCTGTTTTTT. This sequence encodes CSAIQVGAGGELFF.

This sequence joins TRBV5-6 and TRBJ2-7; D tentatively fits TRBD1 or TRBD2 (5 bases each). The germline V gene encodes CDR1 SGHDT and CDR2 YYEEEE. The V end was cut by 4 bases, the J end by 4 bases, with 15 bases between. The CDR3 is 14 residues long. CDR3 residues: CASSGTPYLYEQYF. The DNA for the CDR3 is TGTGCCAGCAGCGGGACCCCGTACCTATACGAGCAGTACTTC.

This clonotype was found a few times. The chain joins TRBV20-1 to TRBJ2-3; D unresolved. Trimming took 3 bases from V and 3 from J, leaving 13 bases between them. Looked up from germline, CDR1 is DFQATT and CDR2 is SNEGSKA (reference sequence). The CDR3 length is 14 residues. The CDR3: CSASFDWGTDTQYF. The CDR3 bases are TGCAGTGCTAGTTTCGACTGGGGTACAGATACGCAGTATTTT.

The chain has TRBV12-3 or TRBV12-4 and TRBJ1-1, with unresolved D. The CDR3 covers 16 residues. V lost 1 base to trimming and J lost 0 bases, with 12 bases between them. The CDR3 region is CASSLGGPKLNTEAFF. The CDR3 coding sequence is TGTGCCAGCAGTTTAGGAGGGCCTAAATTGAACACTGAAGCTTTCTTT.

This rearrangement joins TRBV29-1 to TRBJ2-1, with D perhaps assigned TRBD1 or TRBD2 (6 bases each). The CDR3 length is 13 residues. Between the trimmed V and J ends, which lost 6 bases and 9 bases, there was a span of 18 bases. Germline V gene lookup returns CDR1 SQVTM and CDR2 ANQGSEA. The CDR3, as DNA: TGCAGCGTGTCACCGGGGGCGAGTGGTGAGCAGTTCTTC. Its protein product is CSVSPGASGEQFF.

The chain recombines TRBV7-9 with TRBJ2-4; D call uncertain. Trimming cost V 5 bases and J 0 bases, with 11 bases left between them. CDR1 and CDR2 from the germline V gene are SEHNR and FQNEAQ (reference sequence). This CDR3 has 15 amino acids. CDR3 in DNA: TGTGCCAGCAGCCCTCGAGATTTAGCCAAAAACATTCAGTACTTC. The encoded protein is CASSPRDLAKNIQYF.

Only a few counts were recorded for this clonotype. The genes are TRBV5-1 and TRBJ2-2, with TRBD2 matching over 13 bases. Germline CDR1 SGHRS, CDR2 YFSETQ. CDR3 length: 15 amino acids. J lost 6 bases, V lost 6 bases, and 5 bases had no gene match. This CDR3 reads CASIWTSGSSGELFF. The CDR3 DNA reads TGCGCCAGCATCTGGACTAGCGGGAGCTCCGGGGAGCTGTTTTTT.